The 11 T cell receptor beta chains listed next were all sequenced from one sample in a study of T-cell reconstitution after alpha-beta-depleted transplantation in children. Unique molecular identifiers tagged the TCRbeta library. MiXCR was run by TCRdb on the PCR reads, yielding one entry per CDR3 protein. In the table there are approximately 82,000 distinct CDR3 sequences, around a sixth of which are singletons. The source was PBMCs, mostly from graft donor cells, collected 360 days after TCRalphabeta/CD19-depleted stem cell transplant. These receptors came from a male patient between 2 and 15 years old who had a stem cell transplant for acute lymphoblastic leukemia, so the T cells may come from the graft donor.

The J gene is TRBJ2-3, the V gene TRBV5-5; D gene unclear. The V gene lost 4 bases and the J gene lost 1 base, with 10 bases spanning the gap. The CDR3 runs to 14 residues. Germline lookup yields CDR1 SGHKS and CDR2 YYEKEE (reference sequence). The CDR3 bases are TGTGCCAGCAGCCCCCCTGCGGGCACAGATACGCAGTATTTT. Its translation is CASSPPAGTDTQYF.

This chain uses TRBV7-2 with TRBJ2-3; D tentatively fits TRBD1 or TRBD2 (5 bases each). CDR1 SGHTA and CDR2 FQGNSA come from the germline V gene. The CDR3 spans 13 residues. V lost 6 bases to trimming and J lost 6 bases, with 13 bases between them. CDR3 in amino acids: CASSPDRGDTQYF. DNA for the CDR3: TGTGCCAGCAGTCCCGACAGAGGGGATACGCAGTATTTT.

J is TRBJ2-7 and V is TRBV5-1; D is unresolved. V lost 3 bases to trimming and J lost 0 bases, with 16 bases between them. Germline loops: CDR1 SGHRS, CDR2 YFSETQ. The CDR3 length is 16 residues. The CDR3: CASSSTPGPSSYEQYF. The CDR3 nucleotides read TGCGCCAGCAGCTCGACCCCGGGTCCCAGCTCCTACGAGCAGTACTTC.

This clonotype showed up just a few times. CDR3 region: CASSLSGTGGHGYTF. The CDR3 nucleotides read TGTGCCAGCAGCCTTTCCGGGACAGGGGGCCATGGCTACACCTTC. The chain is built from TRBV12-3 or TRBV12-4 and TRBJ1-2, with 12 bases fitting TRBD1. The V gene end was trimmed by 6 bases and the J gene end by 6 bases; junction bases not matched to a gene: 8. The CDR3 is 15 amino acids.

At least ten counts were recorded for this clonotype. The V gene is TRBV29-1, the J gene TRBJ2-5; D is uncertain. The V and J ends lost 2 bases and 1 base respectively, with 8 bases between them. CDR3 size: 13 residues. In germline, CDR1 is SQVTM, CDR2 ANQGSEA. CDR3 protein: CSVEFRAQETQYF. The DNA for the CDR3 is TGCAGCGTTGAATTCCGGGCCCAAGAGACCCAGTACTTC.

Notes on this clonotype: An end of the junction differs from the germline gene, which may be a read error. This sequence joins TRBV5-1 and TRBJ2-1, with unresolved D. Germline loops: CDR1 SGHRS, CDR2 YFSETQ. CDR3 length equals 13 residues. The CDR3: CASNLVVQNEQFF. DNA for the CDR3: TGCGCCAGCAACTTGGTCGTCCAAAATGAGCAGTTCTTC. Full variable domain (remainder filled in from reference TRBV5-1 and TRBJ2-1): KAGVTQTPRYLIKTRGQQVTLSCSPISGHRSVSWYQQTPGQGLQFLFEYFSETQRNKGNFPGRFSGRQFSNSRSEMNVSTLELGDSALYLCASNLVVQNEQFFGPGTRLTVL.

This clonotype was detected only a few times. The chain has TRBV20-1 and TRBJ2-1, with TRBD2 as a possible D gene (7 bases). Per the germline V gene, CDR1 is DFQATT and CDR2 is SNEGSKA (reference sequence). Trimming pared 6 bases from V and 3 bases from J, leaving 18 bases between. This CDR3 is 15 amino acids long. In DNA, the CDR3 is TGCAGTGCCGCCCCAGGGGCTAGCGGCTACAATGAGCAGTTCTTC. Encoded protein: CSAAPGASGYNEQFF.

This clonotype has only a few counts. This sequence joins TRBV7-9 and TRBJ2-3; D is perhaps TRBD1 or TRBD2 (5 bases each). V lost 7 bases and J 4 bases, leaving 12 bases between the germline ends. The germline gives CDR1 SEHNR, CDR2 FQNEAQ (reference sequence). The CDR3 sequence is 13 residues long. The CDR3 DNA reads TGTGCCAGCACCCCGGGGCACGCAGATACGCAGTATTTT. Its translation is CASTPGHADTQYF.

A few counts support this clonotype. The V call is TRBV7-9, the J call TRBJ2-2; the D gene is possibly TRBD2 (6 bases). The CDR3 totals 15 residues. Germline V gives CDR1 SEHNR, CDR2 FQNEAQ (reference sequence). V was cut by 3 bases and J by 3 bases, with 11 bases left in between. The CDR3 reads CASSFIRRDTGELFF. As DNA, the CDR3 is TGTGCCAGCAGCTTCATCAGGAGGGACACCGGGGAGCTGTTTTTT.

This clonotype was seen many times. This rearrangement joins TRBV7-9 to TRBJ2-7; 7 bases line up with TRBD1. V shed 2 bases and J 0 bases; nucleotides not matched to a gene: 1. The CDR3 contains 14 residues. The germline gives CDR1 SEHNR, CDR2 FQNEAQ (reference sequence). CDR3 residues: CASSLRDSSYEQYF. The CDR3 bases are TGTGCCAGCAGCTTACGGGACAGCTCCTACGAGCAGTACTTC.

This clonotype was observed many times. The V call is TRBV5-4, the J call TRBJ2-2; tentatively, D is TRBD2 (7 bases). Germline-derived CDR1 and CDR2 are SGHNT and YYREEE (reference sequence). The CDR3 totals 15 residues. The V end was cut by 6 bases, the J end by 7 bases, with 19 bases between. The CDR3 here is CASMAQKGGDGELFF. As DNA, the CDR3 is TGTGCCAGCATGGCCCAGAAAGGGGGGGACGGGGAGCTGTTTTTT.